This TCR beta chain stems from a study of blood T cell repertoires in COVID-19. Across the study: Samples taken during acute and convalescent COVID-19 were collected in the United States, Italy and Spain. T cells, B-cell-depleted T cells, or PBMCs provided the cDNA or gDNA that served as material.

This clone was counted once. CDR1 and CDR2 from the germline V gene are MGHRA and YSYEKL. V shed 0 bases and J 5 bases; nucleotides not matched to a gene: 8. The CDR3 has 16 residues. Profiling relied on immunoSEQ multiplex PCR, and the TCRdb table lists in-frame clones only, not all of them. The sample contains around 40,000 clones, more than 80% of which appear only once. The sequence came from a man aged 25 to 45 with active or convalescent COVID-19. The sample was peripheral blood. The chain employs TRBV4-1 and TRBJ2-3, with TRBD2 identical over 7 bases. DNA for the CDR3: TGCGCCAGCAGCCAAGAGAGGGGCGGGGGAGGAGATACGCAGTATTTT. It yields the protein CASSQERGGGGDTQYF.